This T cell receptor (beta chain) was documented in a study of blood T cell dynamics during melanoma immunotherapy. Study as a whole: Standard first-line treatment here was pembrolizumab or nivolumab plus ipilimumab in metastatic melanoma.

Every bulk PBMC sample received the same 350 ng of DNA. Method: immunoSEQ multiplex PCR; TCRdb's copy keeps in-frame clones and lacks some. The profile covers around 11,000 clones, with 75% to 90% appearing a single time and 15% to 20% taken by the ten largest. Study-wide results and caveats: Whether repertoire-driving clones were melanoma-specific could not be determined.

Time point: pre-treatment baseline. Patients with prior systemic cancer treatment, concomitant immunosuppressants, or other active malignancies were excluded. About this clone: What it binds is unknown.

The material was blood, obtained from a patient treated with checkpoint blockade. This receptor was obtained from a human donor with melanoma.

CDR3 DNA: TGTGCCGGGGGTAGGGCAGGTAGCAATCAGCCCCAGCATTTT. It yields the protein CAGGRAGSNQPQHF. The chain recombines TRBV5-3 with TRBJ1-5, with D possibly being TRBD1 (5 bases). TRBV5-3 is an ORF, and what it does is uncertain. Trimming left V 10 bases short and J 0 bases short, with 14 bases between. The CDR3 consists of 14 residues.